These 30 T cell receptor beta chains were sequenced from one sample in a study of identical twins. Via MiXCR, TCRdb re-called the 5' RACE reads, giving one row per CDR3 protein. The table includes 1.5 million to 2 million distinct CDR3 sequences, 32% detected once. Sequenced input: cord blood. The receptors were sampled from a newborn girl in good health.

The V and J genes are TRBV11-2 and TRBJ2-2; D gene unclear. The CDR3 totals 14 residues. CDR1 SGHAT and CDR2 FQNNGV come from the germline V gene. The ends were cut back, 0 bases at V and 6 bases at J, with 8 bases in the middle. CDR3 region: CASSLDLLAGELFF. In DNA, the CDR3 is TGTGCCAGCAGCTTAGATCTCCTAGCCGGGGAGCTGTTTTTT.

The V call is TRBV5-1, the J call TRBJ2-3, with D perhaps matching TRBD2 (5 bases). The CDR3 loop spans 19 amino acids. Germline lookup yields CDR1 SGHRS and CDR2 YFSETQ. The ends were cut back, 3 bases at V and 1 base at J, with 24 bases in the middle. The chain's CDR3 is CASSWITSSRGSGTDTQYF. The CDR3 bases are TGCGCCAGCAGCTGGATCACGTCATCCCGGGGTTCTGGCACAGATACGCAGTATTTT.

The rearrangement joins TRBV4-2 to TRBJ2-4; the match to TRBD2 covers 9 bases. V lost 4 bases, J lost 1 base, and 5 bases stayed unmatched. This CDR3 region has 16 residues. CDR1 is LGHNA and CDR2 is YNFKEQ in the germline V gene. For the CDR3, the DNA is TGTGCCAGCAGCCCGAAGCGGGGGGAGGCCAAAAACATTCAGTACTTC. Its translation: CASSPKRGEAKNIQYF.

The rearrangement uses TRBV2 and TRBJ2-7, with a tentative D call TRBD1 (5 bases). Trimming shortened V by 3 bases and J by 2 bases, and 11 bases separated the two germline ends. The CDR3 totals 14 residues. Germline CDR1 and CDR2: SNHLY and FYNNEI. The CDR3 loop is CASSDGPGTYEQYF. The DNA for the CDR3 is TGTGCCAGCAGTGATGGCCCAGGGACCTACGAGCAGTACTTC. The full variable domain, rest sourced from reference TRBV2 and TRBJ2-7, is EPEVTQTPSHQVTQMGQEVILRCVPISNHLYFYWYRQILGQKVEFLVSFYNNEISEKSEIFDDQFSVERPDGSNFTLKIRSTKLEDSAMYFCASSDGPGTYEQYFGPGTRLTVT.

V gene TRBV5-1 combines with J gene TRBJ2-3, with 10 bases fitting TRBD2. The CDR3 loop spans 16 amino acids. Trimming at V came to 2 bases and at J to 2 bases, leaving 5 bases not matched to a gene. Germline loops: CDR1 SGHRS, CDR2 YFSETQ. The CDR3 loop reads CASSLPSGSITDTQYF. Here the CDR3 DNA reads TGCGCCAGCAGCTTACCTAGCGGGAGCATCACAGATACGCAGTATTTT.

This clonotype was counted many times. The V call is TRBV25-1, the J call TRBJ2-1; 9 nucleotides align to TRBD2. Germline CDR1 and CDR2: MGHDK and SYGVNS. This CDR3 has 17 amino acids. The junction had 12 bases not matched to a gene; V was cut back by 3 bases and J by 6 bases. This CDR3 is CASSDPIAGVTSNEQFF. As DNA, the CDR3 is TGTGCCAGCAGTGATCCAATAGCGGGAGTAACGAGCAATGAGCAGTTCTTC. Variable domain in full (rest from reference TRBV25-1 and TRBJ2-1): EADIYQTPRYLVIGTGKKITLECSQTMGHDKMYWYQQDPGMELHLIHYSYGVNSTEKGDLSSESTVSRIRTEHFPLTLESARPSHTSQYLCASSDPIAGVTSNEQFFGPGTRLTVL.

This chain joins TRBV27 and TRBJ2-7; perhaps TRBD2 as D (6 bases). The V end was cut by 9 bases, the J end by 3 bases, with 18 bases between. The germline V gene has CDR1 MNHEY and CDR2 SMNVEV (reference sequence). This CDR3 contains 14 residues. The DNA for the CDR3 is TGTGCCAGTAGTAGCGGAGCTCGGGTCTACGAGCAGTACTTC. This encodes CASSSGARVYEQYF.

This clonotype was counted ten times or more. The rearrangement joins TRBV4-2 to TRBJ2-3; 8 bases map to TRBD2. The CDR3 length is 14 residues. Germline V lookup: CDR1 LGHNA, CDR2 YNFKEQ. Losses at the gene ends were 8 bases for V and 0 bases for J; bases not matched to a gene: 4. The CDR3, as DNA: TGTGCCAGCGGTCGGGGGGGTAGCACAGATACGCAGTATTTT. This translates into CASGRGGSTDTQYF.

A note on this clonotype: The junction does not match germline at one end; this may be a read error. The chain uses TRBV9 and TRBJ2-5, with 10 bases fitting TRBD2. This CDR3 contains 16 residues. Germline CDR1 reads SGDLS; CDR2 reads YYNGEE. The CDR3: CARSAGLAAWGETQYF. The DNA for the CDR3 is TGTGCCCGCAGCGCCGGACTAGCGGCTTGGGGGGAGACCCAGTACTTC.

This clonotype was seen a few times. J is TRBJ2-3 and V is TRBV2, with 9 bases that match TRBD2. Trimming took 5 bases from V and 5 from J; bases not matched to a gene: 11. Germline V gene lookup returns CDR1 SNHLY and CDR2 FYNNEI. The CDR3 extends over 16 amino acids. As DNA, the CDR3 is TGTGCCAGCAGTTTTGCGGCGGGGGGGCTGGGAGATACGCAGTATTTT. This translates into CASSFAAGGLGDTQYF.

V and J are TRBV25-1 and TRBJ1-6; D gene uncertain. The CDR3 runs 15 residues. Germline lookup yields CDR1 MGHDK and CDR2 SYGVNS. The V gene lost 1 base and the J gene lost 0 bases, with 4 bases spanning the gap. The CDR3 reads CASSEWSSYNSPLHF. The DNA for the CDR3 is TGTGCCAGCAGTGAATGGAGCTCCTATAATTCACCCCTCCACTTT.

The chain combines TRBV7-8 with TRBJ2-1, with D perhaps TRBD2 (7 bases). From germline, CDR1 is SGHVS and CDR2 FQNEAQ. V shed 5 bases and J shed 1 base, with 18 bases lying between them. The CDR3 loop spans 17 amino acids. CDR3 coding DNA: TGTGCCAGCAGCGAAAAGGGGGGAGGGGGATCCTACAATGAGCAGTTCTTC. Residues: CASSEKGGGGSYNEQFF.

This chain connects TRBV25-1 to TRBJ1-4, with 7 bases fitting TRBD1. The CDR3 is 15 residues long. Germline assignment: CDR1 MGHDK and CDR2 SYGVNS. V lost 4 bases to trimming and J lost 7 bases; unmatched junction nucleotides: 9. The CDR3 DNA is TGTGCCAGCAGTGGGGACAGTGCGGGACGTGAAAAACTGTTTTTT. Residues: CASSGDSAGREKLFF.

Regarding this clonotype: A much larger clone sits a single nucleotide away, making a read error possible. The chain joins TRBV12-3 or TRBV12-4 to TRBJ2-5, with D maybe TRBD2 (5 bases). The J call may be wrong; the DNA end is better matched by TRBJ2-1. The CDR3 runs 14 residues. In DNA form, the CDR3 reads TGTGCCAGCAGTTTAAGGCTAGCCCAAGAGACCCAGTTCTTC. Its protein is CASSLRLAQETQFF.

The chain employs TRBV24-1 and TRBJ2-5; TRBD2 matches 8 bases. The length of the CDR3 is 14 residues. Germline V gene data show CDR1 as KGHDR and CDR2 as SFDVKD. V was pared by 9 bases and J by 2 bases, with 7 bases of the junction left unmatched. The CDR3 bases are TGTGCCACCTCAACTAGCGGCTATCAAGAGACCCAGTACTTC. It yields the protein CATSTSGYQETQYF.

There are a few counts of this clonotype. The chain combines TRBV24-1 with TRBJ2-7; TRBD1 matches at 9 bases. The CDR3 has 16 residues. Germline V CDR1 and CDR2: KGHDR, SFDVKD. V trimming: 2 bases; J trimming: 3 bases; junction bases outside the gene matches: 7. The CDR3 loop reads CATSDSTGTGNYEQYF. The CDR3 nucleotides read TGTGCCACCAGTGATTCAACCGGGACAGGGAACTACGAGCAGTACTTC.

The chain couples TRBV20-1 to TRBJ2-1; 14 bases match TRBD2. The CDR3 extends over 19 amino acids. With 0 bases clipped from V and 7 bases from J, the junction kept 14 bases outside the gene matches. Germline assignment: CDR1 DFQATT and CDR2 SNEGSKA (reference sequence). DNA of the CDR3: TGCAGTGCTAGAGATTTGCAGCGTGGGACTAGCGGGAGATGGAATGAGCAGTTCTTC. Translating it yields CSARDLQRGTSGRWNEQFF.

The gene calls are TRBV20-1 and TRBJ1-4; D remains ambiguous. Trimming shortened V by 0 bases and J by 4 bases, and 9 bases separated the two germline ends. Per germline, CDR1 DFQATT and CDR2 SNEGSKA (reference sequence). The CDR3 has 14 residues. The CDR3, as DNA: TGCAGTGCTAGAGATCTGGGGTTTAATGAAAAACTGTTTTTT. Its protein product is CSARDLGFNEKLFF.

For this clonotype: A read error may explain this, as a much larger clone is one base away. This chain uses TRBV29-1 with TRBJ2-5, with a tentative D call TRBD2 (5 bases). Gene TRBJ2-7 matches the end of the DNA better, so the J call may be wrong. Germline V gene data show CDR1 as SQVTM and CDR2 as ANQGSEA. The CDR3 has 13 amino acids. In DNA form, the CDR3 reads TGCAGCGTAGCGCTAGCAGAATCCCACGAGCAGTACTTC. Translated, it gives CSVALAESHEQYF.

This clonotype has a handful of counts. The chain couples TRBV20-1 to TRBJ2-1; possible D gene TRBD2, 5 bases. This CDR3 spans 14 amino acids. Trimming removed 7 bases from V and 0 bases from J, with 13 bases in between. Germline V gives CDR1 DFQATT, CDR2 SNEGSKA (reference sequence). Here the CDR3 reads CSVRPGSSYNEQFF. CDR3 in DNA: TGCAGTGTCAGACCTGGGAGCTCCTACAATGAGCAGTTCTTC.

The chain couples TRBV5-1 to TRBJ2-5; D tentatively fits TRBD1 or TRBD2 (6 bases each). Germline V gene data show CDR1 as SGHRS and CDR2 as YFSETQ. V was shortened by 1 base and J by 1 base, with 11 bases between the two germline ends. The CDR3 runs 15 residues. The CDR3 spells CASSLWGAFQETQYF. The DNA of the CDR3 is TGCGCCAGCAGCTTGTGGGGGGCCTTCCAAGAGACCCAGTACTTC.

The V call is TRBV30, the J call TRBJ1-5, with a possible D match to TRBD1 (6 bases). The germline V gene encodes CDR1 GTSNPN and CDR2 SVGIG (reference sequence). The CDR3 covers 15 residues. V dropped 1 base and J dropped 1 base, with 11 bases sitting between them. The CDR3 protein is CAWSARDKSNQPQHF. CDR3 nucleotides: TGTGCCTGGAGTGCCCGGGACAAAAGCAATCAGCCCCAGCATTTT.

This clonotype was recorded a few times. V gene TRBV20-1 combines with J gene TRBJ1-4, with 7 bases lining up with TRBD1. The V gene's germline CDR1 is DFQATT and CDR2 SNEGSKA (reference sequence). CDR3 length: 15 residues. The ends lost 1 base at V and 4 bases at J; junction bases unmatched: 6. CDR3 nucleotides: TGCAGTGCTAGAGCGGAGGACAGGTTTAATGAAAAACTGTTTTTT. Amino acids: CSARAEDRFNEKLFF.

The table lists this clonotype with many counts. The V gene is TRBV20-1, the J gene TRBJ1-4; D is undetermined. The CDR3 covers 12 residues. V gave up 1 base and J gave up 3 bases, with 3 bases separating them. CDR1 and CDR2 from the germline V gene are DFQATT and SNEGSKA (reference sequence). The CDR3 DNA sequence: TGCAGTGCTAGAGGACCTAATGAAAAACTGTTTTTT. This codes for CSARGPNEKLFF.

This clonotype showed up just a few times. The chain carries TRBV13 and TRBJ2-1; D gene unclear. This CDR3 contains 13 residues. CDR1 and CDR2 (germline): PRHDT, FYEKMQ (reference sequence). V lost 4 bases and J lost 5, with 9 bases in between. As DNA, the CDR3 is TGTGCCAGCAGCTCTACCTACAACAATGAGCAGTTCTTC. Amino acid sequence: CASSSTYNNEQFF.

With respect to this clonotype: One end of the junction varies from germline; a read error may be responsible. The CDR3 reads CACSEDREVTEAFF. The CDR3 nucleotides read TGTGCCTGCAGTGAGGACAGGGAGGTCACTGAAGCTTTCTTT. This rearrangement joins TRBV6-1 to TRBJ1-1; TRBD1 aligns across 8 bases. This CDR3 spans 14 amino acids. Germline CDR1 and CDR2: MNHNS and SASEGT.

This clonotype was recorded many times. V gene TRBV28 combines with J gene TRBJ2-7; 9 nucleotides agree with TRBD1. With V trimmed by 6 bases and J by 1 base, 7 bases remained unmatched. This CDR3 is 15 amino acids long. From germline, CDR1 is MDHEN and CDR2 SYDVKM. The CDR3 here is CASSFPGTGSYEQYF. As DNA, the CDR3 is TGTGCCAGCAGCTTTCCCGGGACAGGGTCCTACGAGCAGTACTTC.

J is TRBJ2-3 and V is TRBV4-1; D perhaps matches TRBD1 (7 bases). CDR1 and CDR2 (germline): MGHRA, YSYEKL. V was cut by 0 bases and J by 4 bases, with 29 bases left in between. The CDR3 has 21 residues. The CDR3 region has the DNA TGCGCCAGCAGCCAAGATAAGGTGGTAGCGGCTACACAGGGGAACGCAGATACGCAGTATTTT. Amino acid sequence: CASSQDKVVAATQGNADTQYF.

This clonotype was detected only a few times. The genes are TRBV27 and TRBJ1-4; the D gene is possibly TRBD1 (5 bases). The CDR3 is 15 residues long. Germline V gene lookup returns CDR1 MNHEY and CDR2 SMNVEV (reference sequence). Trimming pared 5 bases from V and 8 bases from J, leaving 18 bases between. CDR3 sequence reads: CASSDHRGTQEKLFF. The CDR3, as DNA: TGTGCCAGCAGTGACCACCGCGGGACGCAGGAAAAACTGTTTTTT.

This clonotype was found a few times. This sequence joins TRBV29-1 and TRBJ2-3; TRBD1 matches at 8 bases. The CDR3 has 12 amino acids. The V gene end was trimmed by 5 bases and the J gene end by 3 bases; junction bases not matched to a gene: 1. The V gene's germline CDR1 is SQVTM and CDR2 ANQGSEA. The CDR3, as DNA: TGCAGCGTTCGGACAGGGACAGATACGCAGTATTTT. Amino acids: CSVRTGTDTQYF.